This entry concerns a single T cell receptor (beta chain). Antigen unknown. This may come from a read error, since a much larger clone is one base off. This sample was included in a study of tumor-infiltrating lymphocytes in primary liver carcinoma. Study-level points and caveats: With p = 0.039, the top-250-clone fraction in tumors significantly exceeded that in blood.

The germline gives CDR1 SGHAT, CDR2 FQNNGV. CDR3 length: 17 residues. A primer in the constant region served to generate TCR beta cDNA from 450 to 600 ng of total RNA. Three nested multiplex PCR rounds, a slightly modified ARM-PCR, produced the libraries for TCR beta. Running approximately 10 cycles apiece, the first two PCR rounds relied on TRBV1-TRBV30 forward primers together with a C-beta reverse primer. TCRdb re-derived calls from the multiplex PCR reads in MiXCR, one entry per CDR3 protein. The sample carries some 180,000 distinct CDR3 sequences, 50% to 75% recorded once. The authors took blood RNA from unsorted whole blood and also extracted germline DNA.

The source of this sequence is a man aged 35 to 55 with primary liver carcinoma and hepatitis B virus infection. The chain combines TRBV11-2 with TRBJ1-4; no reliable D call. The sample comprised peripheral blood. DNA of the CDR3: TGTGCCAGCAGCTTAAGGCCCCGGGGTGCAACTATTGAAAAACTGTTTTTT. It translates to CASSLRPRGATIEKLFF.